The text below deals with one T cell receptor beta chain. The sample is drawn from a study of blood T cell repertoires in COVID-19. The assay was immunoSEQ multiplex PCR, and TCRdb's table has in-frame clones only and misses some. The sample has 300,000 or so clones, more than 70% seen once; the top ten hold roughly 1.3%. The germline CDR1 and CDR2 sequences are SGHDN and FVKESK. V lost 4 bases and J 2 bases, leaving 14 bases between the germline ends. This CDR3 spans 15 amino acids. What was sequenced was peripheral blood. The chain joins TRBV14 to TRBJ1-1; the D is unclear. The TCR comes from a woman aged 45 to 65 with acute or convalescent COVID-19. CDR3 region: CASSPSTGVNTEAFF. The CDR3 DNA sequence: TGTGCCAGCAGCCCCTCTACCGGGGTAAACACTGAAGCTTTCTTT.